This TCR beta chain was recovered during a study of identifying expanded T cells in peripheral blood. Profiling relied on immunoSEQ multiplex PCR, and the TCRdb table lists in-frame clones only, not all of them. Counted here are 70,000 to 95,000 clones, roughly 90% occurring once; the ten biggest clones make up 3.5% to 4.5%. Study observations and caveats: Over approximately two and four weeks, about 15 and 19 clones changed, versus around 1.3 between replicates.

Healthy donors had no documented immune events, such as infections, while sampled. With respect to this clone: The antigen remains unidentified.

The CDR3 has 15 residues. The germline CDR1 and CDR2 sequences are MDHEN and SYDVKM. V was clipped by 5 bases and J by 7 bases; unmatched bases: 3. Sequenced input: blood. The source is a person aged 18 to 75 in good health. The rearrangement joins TRBV28 to TRBJ2-1; 15 bases map to TRBD2. As DNA, the CDR3 is TGTGCCAGCAGTAGGACTAGCGGGAGGGAGAATGAGCAGTTCTTC. Its translation: CASSRTSGRENEQFF.